The 25 T cell receptor beta chains presented below share a single source sample, sequenced in a study of blood T cells in healthy people across ages. With a J-beta primer mix and a sample-barcoded 5' primer, a second PCR ran about 6 to 11 cycles. TCRdb processed the 5' RACE reads anew with MiXCR; each CDR3 protein has one entry. The table lists 650,000 to 800,000 distinct CDR3 sequences, 40% to 50% of them singletons. Material for sequencing was blood. Receptors were obtained from a man aged 55-75 years in good health.

The chain recombines TRBV3-1 with TRBJ2-3; D possibly corresponds to TRBD2 (6 bases). CDR1 and CDR2 from the germline V gene are LGHDT and YNNKEL (reference sequence). Deletions cut 6 bases from V and 4 bases from J, with 14 bases between. This CDR3 is built from 14 residues. The CDR3 is CASRPTGGPDTQYF. CDR3 bases: TGTGCCAGCAGACCGACCGGGGGACCAGATACGCAGTATTTT.

The rearrangement links TRBV4-3 to TRBJ1-1, with TRBD1 as a possible D gene (6 bases). V lost 4 bases and J 4 bases, leaving 16 bases between the germline ends. This CDR3 spans 15 amino acids. CDR1 is LGHNA and CDR2 is YSLEER in the germline V gene. The DNA of the CDR3 is TGCGCCAGCAGCCCCGTCGTAGAGGGGGGCACTGAAGCTTTCTTT. It specifies CASSPVVEGGTEAFF.

This chain links TRBV20-1 with TRBJ2-3, with 9 nucleotides matching TRBD2. The V and J ends lost 6 bases and 4 bases, in that order; junction bases with no gene match: 17. Per the germline V gene, CDR1 is DFQATT and CDR2 is SNEGSKA (reference sequence). CDR3 length equals 17 residues. The CDR3 DNA sequence: TGCAGTGCCCCGGGGGTTGGGGTAGCGGGAGCCCCAGATACGCAGTATTTT. It yields the protein CSAPGVGVAGAPDTQYF.

This clonotype was detected a few times. The gene calls are TRBV12-3 or TRBV12-4 and TRBJ1-6, with 8 bases fitting TRBD1. V lost 6 bases to trimming and J lost 7 bases; unmatched junction nucleotides: 8. This CDR3 region has 15 residues. CDR3 sequence reads: CASSFLWTGNSPLHF. The CDR3 coding sequence is TGTGCCAGCAGCTTTCTCTGGACAGGGAATTCACCCCTCCACTTT.

The chain carries TRBV20-1 and TRBJ1-1; D remains unclear. Trimming removed 5 bases at V and 1 base at J, with 11 bases between. Germline CDR1 reads DFQATT; CDR2 reads SNEGSKA (reference sequence). The CDR3 sequence is 13 residues long. The CDR3 DNA reads TGCAGTGCTCACTCGACTCCGAACACTGAAGCTTTCTTT. Protein sequence: CSAHSTPNTEAFF.

CDR3 region: CASSLETGYQETQYF. The CDR3 DNA sequence: TGTGCCAGCAGCTTAGAGACTGGGTACCAAGAGACCCAGTACTTC. V usage is TRBV11-2 and J usage is TRBJ2-5; no clear D gene. CDR1 is SGHAT, CDR2 FQNNGV, per germline. V was trimmed by 0 bases and J by 0 bases, leaving 8 bases between them. The CDR3 totals 15 residues.

This chain connects TRBV15 to TRBJ1-2, with D perhaps TRBD1 (5 bases). In germline, CDR1 is LNHNV, CDR2 YYDKDF (reference sequence). V dropped 7 bases and J dropped 8 bases, with 17 bases sitting between them. The CDR3 is 13 amino acids. The CDR3 region is CATKGSGMRGYTF. DNA for the CDR3: TGTGCCACCAAGGGTTCAGGGATGAGGGGCTACACCTTC.

This clonotype was seen repeatedly, ten times or more. V and J are TRBV7-2 and TRBJ2-5; tentatively, D is TRBD2 (6 bases). Germline-derived CDR1 and CDR2 are SGHTA and FQGNSA. The CDR3 runs 14 residues. The V and J ends lost 2 bases and 4 bases respectively, with 11 bases between them. The CDR3 DNA is TGTGCCAGCAGCTTAAGGCGGGGAGGAGAGACCCAGTACTTC. Translated: CASSLRRGGETQYF.

The V and J genes are TRBV2 and TRBJ1-2; D not resolved. Germline V CDR1 and CDR2: SNHLY, FYNNEI. CDR3 length: 12 residues. V lost 4 bases and J lost 8, with 11 bases in between. The CDR3 DNA reads TGTGCCAGCAGTGGGCTGGCGGTCGGCTACACCTTC. It translates to CASSGLAVGYTF.

The chain carries TRBV12-3 or TRBV12-4 and TRBJ1-1; no clear D gene. Trimming shortened V by 5 bases and J by 1 base, and 11 bases separated the two germline ends. The CDR3 covers 14 residues. The CDR3 sequence: CASSRHGQNTEAFF. DNA for the CDR3: TGTGCCAGCAGTCGCCACGGCCAGAACACTGAAGCTTTCTTT.

The chain carries TRBV7-2 and TRBJ2-5, with D unresolved. V gave up 3 bases and J gave up 0 bases, with 5 bases separating them. The V gene's germline CDR1 is SGHTA and CDR2 FQGNSA. This CDR3 is built from 13 residues. This CDR3 reads CASSFLHQETQYF. CDR3 bases: TGTGCCAGCAGCTTCCTGCACCAAGAGACCCAGTACTTC.

The chain couples TRBV7-2 to TRBJ2-7, with 7 bases aligning to TRBD2. Germline loops: CDR1 SGHTA, CDR2 FQGNSA. CDR3 length equals 13 residues. The V and J ends lost 3 bases and 2 bases, in that order; junction bases with no gene match: 1. CDR3 sequence: CASSFAGAYEQYF. The CDR3 coding sequence is TGTGCCAGCAGCTTTGCGGGGGCCTACGAGCAGTACTTC. The full variable domain, completed using reference TRBV7-2 and TRBJ2-7, is GAGVSQSPSNKVTEKGKDVELRCDPISGHTALYWYRQSLGQGLEFLIYFQGNSAPDKSGLPSDRFSAERTGGSVSTLTIQRTQQEDSAVYLCASSFAGAYEQYFGPGTRLTVT.

The chain employs TRBV11-2 and TRBJ1-4; D gene uncertain. The CDR3 has 16 amino acids. Trimming took off 3 bases at V and 8 bases at J, with 19 bases between the two ends. Germline V gene lookup returns CDR1 SGHAT and CDR2 FQNNGV. The CDR3 spells CASSLGRRHLLEKLFF. CDR3 DNA: TGTGCCAGCAGCTTGGGCAGGCGCCATCTTTTGGAAAAACTGTTTTTT. Combining the CDR3 with reference TRBV11-2 and TRBJ1-4 gives the whole variable domain EAGVAQSPRYKIIEKRQSVAFWCNPISGHATLYWYQQILGQGPKLLIQFQNNGVVDDSQLPKDRFSAERLKGVDSTLKIQPAKLEDSAVYLCASSLGRRHLLEKLFFGSGTQLSVL.

The chain has TRBV2 and TRBJ1-6, with D possibly matching TRBD1 (5 bases). The CDR3 is made up of 12 amino acids. The germline V gene encodes CDR1 SNHLY and CDR2 FYNNEI. This CDR3 reads CTTRDGNSPLHF. In DNA, the CDR3 is TGTACCACCCGGGACGGCAATTCACCCCTCCACTTT.

This chain uses TRBV6-5 with TRBJ2-7; 9 bases map to TRBD1. V lost 6 bases, J lost 3 bases, and 21 bases stayed unmatched. The germline V gene encodes CDR1 MNHEY and CDR2 SVGAGI. This CDR3 has 19 residues. The CDR3 nucleotides read TGTGCCAGCAGCTACAGGGGGCTTGGCAAGAAGGAGGGGGGCTACGAGCAGTACTTC. It yields the protein CASSYRGLGKKEGGYEQYF.

The chain carries TRBV5-1 and TRBJ1-4, with D unclear. Germline V CDR1 and CDR2: SGHRS, YFSETQ. Deletions cut 3 bases from V and 8 bases from J, with 11 bases between. The CDR3 length is 13 residues. CDR3 region: CASSSSRGEKLFF. The CDR3 DNA is TGCGCCAGCAGCTCCTCACGTGGGGAAAAACTGTTTTTT.

This clonotype was detected many times. The chain uses TRBV6-5 and TRBJ1-2, with 9 bases matching TRBD1. This CDR3 contains 16 residues. V lost 6 bases and J lost 5; bases outside the gene matches: 13. Germline loops: CDR1 MNHEY, CDR2 SVGAGI. The CDR3 DNA follows: TGTGCCAGCAGATGGGGGAGGACAGGGGCAAATTATGGCTACACCTTC. Translation: CASRWGRTGANYGYTF.

The CDR3 DNA sequence: TGCGCCAGCAGCTTGGAGAGGAGTGCGTTAGGGGAGACCCAGTACTTC. Translated: CASSLERSALGETQYF. The chain employs TRBV5-1 and TRBJ2-5; D uncertain. Germline V gene lookup returns CDR1 SGHRS and CDR2 YFSETQ. Trimming pared 0 bases from V and 5 bases from J, leaving 17 bases between. CDR3 length equals 16 residues. The full variable domain, rest sourced from reference TRBV5-1 and TRBJ2-5, is KAGVTQTPRYLIKTRGQQVTLSCSPISGHRSVSWYQQTPGQGLQFLFEYFSETQRNKGNFPGRFSGRQFSNSRSEMNVSTLELGDSALYLCASSLERSALGETQYFGPGTRLLVL.

This chain joins TRBV4-3 and TRBJ1-1; no clear D. The V end was cut by 0 bases, the J end by 3 bases, with 14 bases between. Germline V CDR1 and CDR2: LGHNA, YSLEER. This CDR3 region has 16 residues. Written as DNA, the CDR3 is TGCGCCAGCAGCCAAGATGTGCCGGGTAGGGACACTGAAGCTTTCTTT. It translates to CASSQDVPGRDTEAFF.

The chain joins TRBV20-1 to TRBJ2-5; TRBD2 agrees at 7 bases. Germline CDR1 DFQATT, CDR2 SNEGSKA (reference sequence). The CDR3 covers 14 residues. After removal of 2 bases from V and 5 bases from J, the junction contained 8 bases not matched to a gene. DNA of the CDR3: TGCAGTGCTAGAATTAGCGGGTTCGGGGAGACCCAGTACTTC. Translated, it gives CSARISGFGETQYF.

The V and J genes are TRBV18 and TRBJ1-2, with D unclear. Trimming removed 2 bases from V and 0 bases from J, with 7 bases in between. Germline CDR1 is KGHSH and CDR2 is LQKENI. This CDR3 comprises 14 residues. The CDR3 reads CASSPSVSNYGYTF. In nucleotides, the CDR3 is TGTGCCAGCTCACCATCAGTCTCTAACTATGGCTACACCTTC.

This chain joins TRBV11-2 and TRBJ1-1; 9 bases are a match to TRBD1. This CDR3 comprises 15 residues. The germline gives CDR1 SGHAT, CDR2 FQNNGV. Losses at the gene ends were 5 bases for V and 3 bases for J; bases not matched to a gene: 7. In DNA, the CDR3 is TGTGCCAGCAGCGCCACGGGACAGGGCCACACTGAAGCTTTCTTT. It is translated as CASSATGQGHTEAFF.

This clonotype was observed a few times. The chain recombines TRBV4-3 with TRBJ2-7, with no clear D. This CDR3 has 14 residues. Trimming took 4 bases from V and 6 from J, leaving 16 bases between them. Germline CDR1 is LGHNA and CDR2 is YSLEER. Here the CDR3 reads CASSPSAVLAEQYF. CDR3 nucleotides: TGCGCCAGCAGCCCGTCGGCAGTACTCGCCGAGCAGTACTTC.

The chain carries TRBV20-1 and TRBJ1-6; a possible D gene is TRBD1 (5 bases). V shed 0 bases and J shed 7 bases, with 10 bases lying between them. From germline, CDR1 is DFQATT and CDR2 SNEGSKA (reference sequence). The CDR3 spans 14 residues. The CDR3 sequence: CSARDGALNSPLHF. The CDR3 coding sequence is TGCAGTGCTAGAGATGGGGCGTTGAATTCACCCCTCCACTTT.

The J gene is TRBJ2-5, the V gene TRBV15; D remains unclear. The tail of the sequence fits TRBJ2-7 better, so the J call may be wrong. Germline loops: CDR1 LNHNV, CDR2 YYDKDF (reference sequence). This CDR3 contains 16 residues. CDR3 sequence (DNA): TGTGCCACCAGCAGAGATCGCGACATCAAATTCTGCGAGCAGTACTTC. Encoded protein: CATSRDRDIKFCEQYF.